This TCR beta chain was captured by sequencing in a study of control samples from healthy donors and cancer patients. Germline assignment: CDR1 SQVTM and CDR2 ANQGSEA. The J segment lost 4 bases and the V segment lost 6 bases, leaving 11 bases of the junction unmatched. CDR3 length: 16 amino acids. Assay used: immunoSEQ multiplex PCR; TCRdb lists only in-frame clones, some missing. Among some 140,000 clones listed, 80% to 95% were seen once. This TCR came from a man aged 25 to 40 in good health. The J gene is TRBJ2-1, the V gene TRBV29-1; 11 nucleotides agree with TRBD2. Sequencing used blood. The CDR3 sequence is CSVEIPGLAEYNEQFF. CDR3 DNA: TGCAGCGTGGAAATCCCGGGACTAGCGGAGTACAATGAGCAGTTCTTC.